This T cell receptor beta chain was retrieved from a study of cytomegalovirus exposure and HLA in healthy donors. Study context: HLA-typed donors were the source of about 90 million unique TCRs held in an early data release.

The PCR ran on 60 Vbeta and 13 Jbeta primers. Measured with immunoSEQ multiplex PCR; TCRdb has only the in-frame clones, and not every one. Found here are around 140,000 clones, approximately 73% of them singletons; the top ten hold under 2%. About this clone itself: Its antigen is unidentified.

The CDR3 has 17 residues. Germline V gene data show CDR1 as SGHRS and CDR2 as YFSETQ. Losses at the gene ends were 4 bases for V and 0 bases for J; bases not matched to a gene: 9. Study conclusions and caveats: For most subjects, TCR beta sequences were reported to predict HLA-A and HLA-B alleles with accuracy.

Source material: PBMCs. The chain uses TRBV5-1 and TRBJ2-1; 8 bases line up with TRBD2. The receptor comes from a woman aged 18-35 years in good health and CMV-seronegative. The CDR3 loop reads CASSVTPSGGSYNEQFF. Written as DNA, the CDR3 is TGCGCCAGCAGCGTAACTCCCAGCGGGGGCTCCTACAATGAGCAGTTCTTC.